Listed here are 4 T cell receptor beta chains from one sample, sequenced in a study of Graves' ophthalmopathy and Graves' hyperthyroidism. Scientists amplified the TCR beta CDR3 regions from RNA transcripts. Amplification began with first-round RT-PCR using HTBI primers, then second-round multiplex PCR was performed. TCRdb reprocessed the multiplex PCR reads with MiXCR, giving one entry per CDR3 protein. The profile shows about 400,000 distinct CDR3 sequences, 15% to 20% of them singletons. The sample consisted of peripheral blood. These receptors were collected from a young woman with Graves' ophthalmopathy.

This clonotype was observed many times. This sequence joins TRBV7-6 and TRBJ1-6; D unresolved. This CDR3 region has 16 residues. V lost 1 base, J lost 4 bases, and 11 bases lay in between. The germline V gene encodes CDR1 SGHVS and CDR2 FNYEAQ. CDR3 bases: TGTGCCAGCAGCTTAGGGTCGACACCTTATAATTCACCCCTCCACTTT. It codes for CASSLGSTPYNSPLHF.

This clonotype showed up many times. DNA for the CDR3: TGTGCCAGCAGTTTAAAGGACAACGCTTACTTGGGGGAGCAGTACTTC. The encoded protein is CASSLKDNAYLGEQYF. J is TRBJ2-7 and V is TRBV28, with D perhaps matching TRBD1 (5 bases). CDR1 is MDHEN and CDR2 is SYDVKM in the germline V gene. The V and J ends lost 2 bases and 7 bases respectively, with 21 bases between them. The CDR3 loop spans 16 amino acids.

This clonotype was counted at least ten times. The rearrangement uses TRBV6-5 and TRBJ2-2; tentative D call: TRBD2 (5 bases). Trimming left V 6 bases short and J 4 bases short, with 6 bases between. This CDR3 spans 12 amino acids. Germline V gene data show CDR1 as MNHEY and CDR2 as SVGAGI. CDR3 DNA sequence: TGTGCCAGCAGCGGGATCACCGGGGAGCTGTTTTTT. Translation gives CASSGITGELFF.

At least ten counts were recorded for this clonotype. The chain links TRBV6-2 or TRBV6-3 to TRBJ2-2; 9 nucleotides match TRBD2. CDR1 is MNHEY and CDR2 is SVGEGT in the germline V gene. V lost 2 bases and J lost 2; bases outside the gene matches: 3. The CDR3 covers 16 residues. CDR3 sequence (DNA): TGTGCCAGCAGTTACGATAGCGGGAGAAACACCGGGGAGCTGTTTTTT. Translating it yields CASSYDSGRNTGELFF.